The source of this TCR beta chain is a study of shared clonotypes between healthy human individuals. Study summary: In total, the donors were two women and a few men aged 18 to 49. Overall study findings and caveats: Blood was the sole source, and tissue repertoires probably differ.

CDR1 is SGHRS, CDR2 YFSETQ, per germline. The CDR3 totals 14 residues. The germline V and J ends were trimmed by 7 bases and 0 bases, with 13 bases remaining between them. Note on this clone: Antigen unknown.

When replicate PCRs were run on unsorted PBMC, they used around 0.3 ug DNA, tens of thousands of T cell genomes. Assay: immunoSEQ multiplex PCR; the TCRdb copy retains only in-frame clones and omits some. The sample comprises about 470,000 clones, roughly three quarters of which are singletons, and approximately 13% rests with the top ten. Input material: PBMCs. The receptor was isolated from a woman in her thirties or forties in good health. Some clones in this sample may be carry-over from other donors' samples. This chain connects TRBV5-1 to TRBJ2-5; no definite D call. CDR3 in amino acids: CASSQHADQETQYF. DNA for the CDR3: TGCGCCAGCTCGCAACACGCGGACCAAGAGACCCAGTACTTC. Complete variable domain (other parts from reference TRBV5-1 and TRBJ2-5): KAGVTQTPRYLIKTRGQQVTLSCSPISGHRSVSWYQQTPGQGLQFLFEYFSETQRNKGNFPGRFSGRQFSNSRSEMNVSTLELGDSALYLCASSQHADQETQYFGPGTRLLVL.